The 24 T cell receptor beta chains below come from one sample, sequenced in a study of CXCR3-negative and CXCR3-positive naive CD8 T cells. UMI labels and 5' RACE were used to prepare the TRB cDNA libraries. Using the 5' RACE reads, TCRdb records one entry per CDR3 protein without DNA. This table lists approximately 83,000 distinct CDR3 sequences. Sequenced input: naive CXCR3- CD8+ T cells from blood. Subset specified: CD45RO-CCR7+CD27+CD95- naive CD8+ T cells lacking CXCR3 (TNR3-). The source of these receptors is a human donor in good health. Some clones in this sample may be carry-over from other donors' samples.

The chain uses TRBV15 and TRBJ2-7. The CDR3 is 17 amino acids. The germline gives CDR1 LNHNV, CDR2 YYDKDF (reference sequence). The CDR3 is CATSRDGLTVSRDEQYF. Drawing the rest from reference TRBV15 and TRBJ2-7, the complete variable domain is DAMVIQNPRYQVTQFGKPVTLSCSQTLNHNVMYWYQQKSSQAPKLLFHYYDKDFNNEADTPDNFQSRRPNTSFCFLDIRSPGLGDTAMYLCATSRDGLTVSRDEQYFGPGTRLTVT.

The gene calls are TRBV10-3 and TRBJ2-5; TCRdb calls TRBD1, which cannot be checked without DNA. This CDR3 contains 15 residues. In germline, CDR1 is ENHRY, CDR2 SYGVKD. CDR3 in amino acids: CAISGEDRESETQYF.

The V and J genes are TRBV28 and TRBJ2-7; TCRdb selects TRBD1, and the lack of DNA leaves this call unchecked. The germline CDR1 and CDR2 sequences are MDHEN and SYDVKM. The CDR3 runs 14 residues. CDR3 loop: CASSFPLGADEQYF.

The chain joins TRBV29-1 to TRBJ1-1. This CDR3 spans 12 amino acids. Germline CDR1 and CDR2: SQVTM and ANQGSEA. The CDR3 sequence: CSVEATQPEAFF.

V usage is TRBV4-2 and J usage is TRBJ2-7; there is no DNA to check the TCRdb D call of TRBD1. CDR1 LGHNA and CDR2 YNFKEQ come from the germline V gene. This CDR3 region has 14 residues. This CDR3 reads CASSQVRTGDEQYF.

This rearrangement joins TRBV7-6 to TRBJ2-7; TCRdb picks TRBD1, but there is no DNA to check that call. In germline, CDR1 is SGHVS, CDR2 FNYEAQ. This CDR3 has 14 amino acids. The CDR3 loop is CASSLSQTDYEQYF.

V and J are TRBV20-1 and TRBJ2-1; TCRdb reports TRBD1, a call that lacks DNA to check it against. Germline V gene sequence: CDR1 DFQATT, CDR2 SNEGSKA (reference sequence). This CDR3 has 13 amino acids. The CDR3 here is CSARAPGVNEQFF.

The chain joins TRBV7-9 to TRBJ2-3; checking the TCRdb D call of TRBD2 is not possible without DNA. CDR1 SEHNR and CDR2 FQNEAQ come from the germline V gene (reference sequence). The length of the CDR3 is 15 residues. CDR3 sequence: CASSWTSGSTDTQYF. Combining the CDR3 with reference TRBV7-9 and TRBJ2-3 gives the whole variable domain DTGVSQNPRHKITKRGQNVTFRCDPISEHNRLYWYRQTLGQGPEFLTYFQNEAQLEKSRLLSDRFSAERPKGSFSTLEIQRTEQGDSAMYLCASSWTSGSTDTQYFGPGTRLTVL.

CDR3 sequence: CASSFSGASDTQYF. V and J are TRBV7-9 and TRBJ2-3; the D call from TCRdb, TRBD1, cannot be confirmed without DNA. Germline V CDR1 and CDR2: SEHNR, FQNEAQ (reference sequence). The CDR3 extends over 14 amino acids.

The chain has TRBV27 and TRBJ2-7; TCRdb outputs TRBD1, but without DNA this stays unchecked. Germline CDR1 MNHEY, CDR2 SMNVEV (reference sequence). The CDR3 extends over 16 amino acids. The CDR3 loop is CASSLSGPPEPYEQYF.

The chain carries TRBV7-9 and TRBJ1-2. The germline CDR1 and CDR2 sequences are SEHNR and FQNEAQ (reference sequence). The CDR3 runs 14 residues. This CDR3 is CASSTQTQNYGYTF.

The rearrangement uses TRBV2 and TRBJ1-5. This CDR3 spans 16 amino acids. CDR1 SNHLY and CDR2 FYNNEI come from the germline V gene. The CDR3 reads CASSTQASGSNQPQHF.

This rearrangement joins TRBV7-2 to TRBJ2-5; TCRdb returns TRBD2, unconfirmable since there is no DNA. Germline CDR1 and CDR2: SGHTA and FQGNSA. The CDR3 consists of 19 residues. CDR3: CASSQAGPGTSILWETQYF. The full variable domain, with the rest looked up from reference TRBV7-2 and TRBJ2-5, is GAGVSQSPSNKVTEKGKDVELRCDPISGHTALYWYRQSLGQGLEFLIYFQGNSAPDKSGLPSDRFSAERTGGSVSTLTIQRTQQEDSAVYLCASSQAGPGTSILWETQYFGPGTRLLVL.

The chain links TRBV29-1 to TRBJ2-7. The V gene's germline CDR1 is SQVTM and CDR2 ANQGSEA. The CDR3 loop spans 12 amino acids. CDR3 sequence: CSVAWVAHEQYF.

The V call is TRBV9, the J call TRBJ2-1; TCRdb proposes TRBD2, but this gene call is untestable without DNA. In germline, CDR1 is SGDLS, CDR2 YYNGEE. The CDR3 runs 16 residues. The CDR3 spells CASSVGTSGTVNEQFF. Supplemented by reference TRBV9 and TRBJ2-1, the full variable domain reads DSGVTQTPKHLITATGQRVTLRCSPRSGDLSVYWYQQSLDQGLQFLIQYYNGEERAKGNILERFSAQQFPDLHSELNLSSLELGDSALYFCASSVGTSGTVNEQFFGPGTRLTVL.

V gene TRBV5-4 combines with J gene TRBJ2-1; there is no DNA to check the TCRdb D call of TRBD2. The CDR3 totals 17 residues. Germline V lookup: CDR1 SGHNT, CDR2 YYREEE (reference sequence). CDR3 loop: CASSLAWASGVYNEQFF.

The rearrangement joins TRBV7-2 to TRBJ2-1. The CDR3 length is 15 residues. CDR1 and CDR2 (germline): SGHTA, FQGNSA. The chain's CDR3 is CASSPRELSYNEQFF. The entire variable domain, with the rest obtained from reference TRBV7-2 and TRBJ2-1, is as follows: GAGVSQSPSNKVTEKGKDVELRCDPISGHTALYWYRQSLGQGLEFLIYFQGNSAPDKSGLPSDRFSAERTGGSVSTLTIQRTQQEDSAVYLCASSPRELSYNEQFFGPGTRLTVL.

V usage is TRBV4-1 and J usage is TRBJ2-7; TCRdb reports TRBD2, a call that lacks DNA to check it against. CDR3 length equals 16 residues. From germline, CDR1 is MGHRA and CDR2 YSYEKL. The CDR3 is CASSQEEESGGYEQYF.

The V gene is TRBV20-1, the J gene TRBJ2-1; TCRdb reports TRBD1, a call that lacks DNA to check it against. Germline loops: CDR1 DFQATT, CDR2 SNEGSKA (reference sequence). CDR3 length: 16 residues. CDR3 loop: CSASMQGSPPYNEQFF.

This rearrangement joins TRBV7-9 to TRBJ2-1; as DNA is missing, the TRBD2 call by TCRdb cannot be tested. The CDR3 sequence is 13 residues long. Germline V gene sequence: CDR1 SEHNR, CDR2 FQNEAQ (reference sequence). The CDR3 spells CASSSPLAREQFF.

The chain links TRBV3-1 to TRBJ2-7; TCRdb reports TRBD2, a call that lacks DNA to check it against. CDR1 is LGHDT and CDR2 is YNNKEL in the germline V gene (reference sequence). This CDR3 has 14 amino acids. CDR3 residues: CASTKLDGSYEQYF.

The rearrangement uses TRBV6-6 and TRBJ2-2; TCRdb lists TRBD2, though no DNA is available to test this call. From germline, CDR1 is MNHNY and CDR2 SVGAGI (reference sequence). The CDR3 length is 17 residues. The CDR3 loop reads CASSLGLAVPGAGELFF.

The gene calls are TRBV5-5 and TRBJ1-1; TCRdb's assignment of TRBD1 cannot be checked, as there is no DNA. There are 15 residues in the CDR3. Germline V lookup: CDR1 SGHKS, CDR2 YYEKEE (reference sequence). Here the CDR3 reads CASSLNPGRSTEAFF.

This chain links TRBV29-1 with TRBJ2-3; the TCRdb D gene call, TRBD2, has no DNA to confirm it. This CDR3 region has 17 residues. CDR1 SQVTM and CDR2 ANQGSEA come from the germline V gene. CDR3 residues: CSVEGGRNMSSTDTQYF.